This is a list of T cell receptor beta chains from one sample in a study of T cell responses to AZD1222 COVID-19 vaccine. Generated by immunoSEQ multiplex PCR, the TCRdb table keeps only in-frame clones and is missing some. The sample includes approximately 90,000 clones, around 90% of them seen just once. Specimen: peripheral blood, collected on day 0 of AZD1222 vaccination. Receptors originate from an adult in good health. Each CDR3 is given with its conserved first and last residue. Fields, in order: V gene, clone size, D gene, J gene, CDR3 DNA, CDR3 protein. D genes are given only for firm matches. Size is omitted from some rows. Given values are once, few, many or a class for expanded clones.

>TRBV19|once|.|TRBJ1-2
TGTGCCAGTAGTAACCCAGTAGGAAGCCGTAACTATGGCTACACCTTC
CASSNPVGSRNYGYTF
>TRBV2|once|TRBD2|TRBJ2-7
TGTGCCAGCAGCGGGACTAGCGGAACCTACGAGCAGTACTTC
CASSGTSGTYEQYF
>TRBV7-8|few|.|TRBJ1-4
TGTGCCAGCAGCCCGAGACGGTATAATGAAAAACTGTTTTTT
CASSPRRYNEKLFF
>TRBV11-2|.|.|TRBJ1-4
TGTGCCAGCAGCCGACTCCGGGGGGTTGGAGAAAAACTGTTTTTT
CASSRLRGVGEKLFF
>TRBV7-9|.|.|TRBJ2-7
TGTGCCAGCAGCTCTATGGACAGCTTCTACGAGCAGTACTTC
CASSSMDSFYEQYF
>TRBV25-1|.|TRBD2|TRBJ2-1
TGTGCCAGCAAACGGGGAGGGGACAATGAGCAGTTCTTC
CASKRGGDNEQFF
>TRBV29-1|.|.|TRBJ2-2
TGCAGCGCCAGAGACAGTTTGAACACCGGGGAGCTGTTTTTT
CSARDSLNTGELFF
>TRBV4-1|.|.|TRBJ2-1
TGCGCCAGCAGCCAAGGGGAGGACCTCTCCTACAATGAGCAGTTCTTC
CASSQGEDLSYNEQFF
>TRBV20-1|.|.|TRBJ1-1
TGCAGTGCTTTTCGGACGGTTGAAGCTTTCTTT
CSAFRTVEAFF
>TRBV6-5|.|.|TRBJ2-5
TGTGCCAGCACCGAAGACCGTCGAGGCCAAGAGACCCAGTACTTC
CASTEDRRGQETQYF